This TCR beta chain was identified in a study of post-analysis software for immune sequencing data. Study-wide points: Roughly five TRBV segments were more frequent in patients than controls; TRBV5-6, TRBV5-1 and TRBV20-1 belonged to this group.

Unique-molecular-identifier-tagged TCR beta cDNA libraries were used. TCRdb fed the PCR reads into MiXCR, producing one record per CDR3 protein. This repertoire shows 650,000 to 900,000 distinct CDR3 sequences, 46% found once; its top ten account for 4% to 5%. This CDR3 contains 15 residues. V was trimmed by 5 bases and J by 2 bases, leaving 12 bases between them. In germline, CDR1 is SEHNR, CDR2 FQNEAQ (reference sequence). This clonotype was seen more than once but under ten times. No antigen is known for it. The V call is TRBV7-9, the J call TRBJ1-4; D gene ambiguous. Sample: blood. This clonotype was sampled from a girl aged 10 to 17 with multiple sclerosis. CDR3 residues: CASSPFGGTNEKLFF. CDR3 sequence (DNA): TGTGCCAGCAGCCCTTTTGGTGGGACTAATGAAAAACTGTTTTTT.